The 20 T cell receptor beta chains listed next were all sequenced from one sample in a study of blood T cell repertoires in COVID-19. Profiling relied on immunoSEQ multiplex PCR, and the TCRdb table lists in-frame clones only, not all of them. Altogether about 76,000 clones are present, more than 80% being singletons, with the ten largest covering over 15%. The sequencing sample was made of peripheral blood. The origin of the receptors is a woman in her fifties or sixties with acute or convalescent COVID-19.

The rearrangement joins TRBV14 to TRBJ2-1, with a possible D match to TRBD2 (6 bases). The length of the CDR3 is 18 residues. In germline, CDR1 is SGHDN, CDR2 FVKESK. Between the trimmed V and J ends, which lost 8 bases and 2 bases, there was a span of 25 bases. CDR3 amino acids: CASGSRTGSLRAYNEQFF. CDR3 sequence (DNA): TGTGCCAGCGGGTCCCGCACCGGGAGTCTCCGGGCCTACAATGAGCAGTTCTTC.

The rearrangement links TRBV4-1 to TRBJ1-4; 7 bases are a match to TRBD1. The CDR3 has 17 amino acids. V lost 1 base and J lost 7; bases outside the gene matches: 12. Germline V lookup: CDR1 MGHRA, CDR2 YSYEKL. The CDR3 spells CASSQGLKTGWFEKLFF. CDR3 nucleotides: TGCGCCAGCAGCCAAGGCCTCAAGACAGGGTGGTTTGAAAAACTGTTTTTT.

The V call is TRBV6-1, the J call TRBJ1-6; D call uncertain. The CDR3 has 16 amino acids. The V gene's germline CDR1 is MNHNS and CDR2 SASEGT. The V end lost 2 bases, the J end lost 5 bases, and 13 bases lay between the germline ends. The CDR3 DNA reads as TGTGCCAGCAGTGAATTAGTCAGGTGGAATAATTCACCCCTCCACTTT. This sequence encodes CASSELVRWNNSPLHF.

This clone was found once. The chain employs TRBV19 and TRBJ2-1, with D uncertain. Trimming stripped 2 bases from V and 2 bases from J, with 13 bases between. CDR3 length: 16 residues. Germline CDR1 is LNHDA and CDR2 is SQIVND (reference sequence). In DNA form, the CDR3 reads TGTGCCAGTAGTATACGCCAGGCCTCACCCTACAATGAGCAGTTCTTC. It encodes CASSIRQASPYNEQFF.

CDR3 sequence: CASSLGQGGTYGYTF. The CDR3, as DNA: TGTGCCAGCAGCTTGGGACAGGGAGGAACCTATGGCTACACCTTC. V is TRBV7-9 and J is TRBJ1-2; TRBD1 matches 9 bases. Germline trimming cut 3 bases from V and 4 bases from J; bases unmatched to any gene: 6. The germline gives CDR1 SEHNR, CDR2 FQNEAQ (reference sequence). The CDR3 consists of 15 residues.

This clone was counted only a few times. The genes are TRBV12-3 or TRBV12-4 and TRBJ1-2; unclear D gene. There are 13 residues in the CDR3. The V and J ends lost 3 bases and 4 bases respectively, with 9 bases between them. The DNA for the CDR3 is TGTGCCAGCAGTTTGGGAGATATCTATGGCTACACCTTC. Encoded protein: CASSLGDIYGYTF.

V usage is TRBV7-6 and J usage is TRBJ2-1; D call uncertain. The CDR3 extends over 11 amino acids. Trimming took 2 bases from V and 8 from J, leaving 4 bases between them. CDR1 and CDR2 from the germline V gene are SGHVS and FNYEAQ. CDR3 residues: CASSLSYEQFF. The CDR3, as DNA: TGTGCCAGCAGCTTATCGTATGAGCAGTTCTTC.

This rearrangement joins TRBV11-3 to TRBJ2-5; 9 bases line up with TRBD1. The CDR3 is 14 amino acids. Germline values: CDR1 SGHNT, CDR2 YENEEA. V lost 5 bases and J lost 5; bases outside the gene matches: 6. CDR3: CASSGTGGRETQYF. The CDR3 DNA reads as TGTGCCAGCAGCGGCACAGGGGGCCGGGAGACCCAGTACTTC.

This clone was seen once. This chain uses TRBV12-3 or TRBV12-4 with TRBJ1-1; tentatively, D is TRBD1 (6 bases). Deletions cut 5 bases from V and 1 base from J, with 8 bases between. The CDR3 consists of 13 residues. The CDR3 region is CASSKQGNTEAFF. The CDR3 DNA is TGTGCCAGCAGTAAACAGGGGAACACTGAAGCTTTCTTT.

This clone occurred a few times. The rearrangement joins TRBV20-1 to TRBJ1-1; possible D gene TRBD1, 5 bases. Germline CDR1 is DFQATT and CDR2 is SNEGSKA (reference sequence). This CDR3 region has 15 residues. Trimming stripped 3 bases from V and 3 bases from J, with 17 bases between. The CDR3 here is CSASSRASRDTEAFF. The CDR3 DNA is TGCAGTGCTAGTAGCCGGGCAAGCAGGGACACTGAAGCTTTCTTT.

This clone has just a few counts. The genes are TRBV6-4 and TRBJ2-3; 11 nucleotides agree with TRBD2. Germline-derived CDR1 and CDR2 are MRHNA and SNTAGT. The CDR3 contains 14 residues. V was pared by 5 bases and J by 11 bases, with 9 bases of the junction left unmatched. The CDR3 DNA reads TGTGCCAGCAGTAGAGTAGCGGGGGGGCCTGAGCAGTATTTT. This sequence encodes CASSRVAGGPEQYF.

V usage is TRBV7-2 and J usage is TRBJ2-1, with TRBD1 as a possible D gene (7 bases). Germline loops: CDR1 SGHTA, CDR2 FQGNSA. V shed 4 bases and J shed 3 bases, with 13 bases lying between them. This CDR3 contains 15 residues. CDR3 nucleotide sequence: TGTGCCAGCAGCTCCCGACAGGGAGGCTACAATGAGCAGTTCTTC. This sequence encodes CASSSRQGGYNEQFF.

CDR3 region: CASRGDRAATEAFF. CDR3 in DNA: TGCGCCAGCAGGGGCGACAGGGCAGCCACTGAAGCTTTCTTT. The V gene is TRBV10-2, the J gene TRBJ1-1; 7 positions match TRBD1. With 6 bases clipped from V and 4 bases from J, the junction kept 8 bases outside the gene matches. The length of the CDR3 is 14 residues. Per germline, CDR1 WSHSY and CDR2 SAAADI.

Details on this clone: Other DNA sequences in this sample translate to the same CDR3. CDR3 DNA sequence: TGCAGCGTTGAAGTCACAAACTATGGCTACACCTTC. Translating gives CSVEVTNYGYTF. The chain carries TRBV29-1 and TRBJ1-2; D remains unclear. V shed 1 base and J shed 2 bases, with 5 bases lying between them. Germline lookup yields CDR1 SQVTM and CDR2 ANQGSEA. The CDR3 contains 12 residues.

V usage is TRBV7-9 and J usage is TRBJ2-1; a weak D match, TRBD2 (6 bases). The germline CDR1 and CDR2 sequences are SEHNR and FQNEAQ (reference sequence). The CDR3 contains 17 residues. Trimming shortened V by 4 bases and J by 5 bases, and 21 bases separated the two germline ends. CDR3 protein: CASSSTAGGVLHNEQFF. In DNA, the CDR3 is TGTGCCAGCAGCTCAACCGCGGGCGGGGTATTACACAATGAGCAGTTCTTC.

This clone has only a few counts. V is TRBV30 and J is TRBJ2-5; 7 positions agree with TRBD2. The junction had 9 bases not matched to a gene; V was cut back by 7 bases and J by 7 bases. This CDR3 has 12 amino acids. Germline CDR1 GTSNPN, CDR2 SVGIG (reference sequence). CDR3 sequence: CASREARGTQYF. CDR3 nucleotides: TGTGCCTCCCGGGAGGCCCGGGGGACCCAGTACTTC.

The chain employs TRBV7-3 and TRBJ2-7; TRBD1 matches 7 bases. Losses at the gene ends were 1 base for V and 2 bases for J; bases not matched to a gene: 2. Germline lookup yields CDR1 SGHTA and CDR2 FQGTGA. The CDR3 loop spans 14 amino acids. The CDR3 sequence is CASSLRQGAYEQYV. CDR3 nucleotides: TGTGCCAGCAGCTTAAGGCAGGGGGCCTACGAGCAGTACGTC.

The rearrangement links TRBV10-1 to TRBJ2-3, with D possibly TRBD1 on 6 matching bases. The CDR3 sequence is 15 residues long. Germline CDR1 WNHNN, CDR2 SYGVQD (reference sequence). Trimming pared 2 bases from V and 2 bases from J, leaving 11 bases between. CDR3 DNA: TGCGCCAGCAGTGAGGTGGGGACAACCACAGATACGCAGTATTTT. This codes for CASSEVGTTTDTQYF.

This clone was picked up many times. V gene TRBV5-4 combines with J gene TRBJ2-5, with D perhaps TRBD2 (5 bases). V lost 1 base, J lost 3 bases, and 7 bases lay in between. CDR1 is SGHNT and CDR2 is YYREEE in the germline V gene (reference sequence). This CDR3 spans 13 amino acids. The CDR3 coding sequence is TGTGCCAGCAGCTTGACTAGAAAAGAGACCCAGTACTTC. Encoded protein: CASSLTRKETQYF. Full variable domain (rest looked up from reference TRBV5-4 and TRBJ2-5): ETGVTQSPTHLIKTRGQQVTLRCSSQSGHNTVSWYQQALGQGPQFIFQYYREEENGRGNFPPRFSGLQFPNYSSELNVNALELDDSALYLCASSLTRKETQYFGPGTRLLVL.

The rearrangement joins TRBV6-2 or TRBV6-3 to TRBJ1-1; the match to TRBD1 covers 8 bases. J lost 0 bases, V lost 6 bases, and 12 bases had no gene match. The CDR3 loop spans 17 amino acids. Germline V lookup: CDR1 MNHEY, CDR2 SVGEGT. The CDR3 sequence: CASRPPIRGRMNTEAFF. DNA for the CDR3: TGTGCCAGCAGACCTCCAATCAGGGGGCGGATGAACACTGAAGCTTTCTTT.